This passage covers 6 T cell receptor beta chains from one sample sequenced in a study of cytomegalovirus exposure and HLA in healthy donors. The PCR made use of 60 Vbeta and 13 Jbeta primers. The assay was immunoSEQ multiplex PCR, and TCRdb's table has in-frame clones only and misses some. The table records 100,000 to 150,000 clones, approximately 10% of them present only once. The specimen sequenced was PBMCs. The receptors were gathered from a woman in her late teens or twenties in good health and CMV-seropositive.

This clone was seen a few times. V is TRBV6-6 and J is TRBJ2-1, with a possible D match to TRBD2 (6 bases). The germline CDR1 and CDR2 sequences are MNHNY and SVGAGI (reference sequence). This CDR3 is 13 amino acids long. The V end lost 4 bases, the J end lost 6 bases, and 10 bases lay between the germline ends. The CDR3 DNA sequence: TGTGCCAGCAGTTTGGGGGGTCTCAATGAGCAGTTCTTC. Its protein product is CASSLGGLNEQFF.

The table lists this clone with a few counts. CDR3 sequence reads: CASSLRGLAGEGDEQFF. CDR3 DNA sequence: TGCGCCAGCAGCCTACGGGGACTAGCGGGAGAGGGTGATGAGCAGTTCTTC. The chain uses TRBV4-1 and TRBJ2-1, with 14 bases fitting TRBD2. Unmatched junction bases numbered 10, after V lost 4 bases and J lost 8 bases. This CDR3 has 17 residues. CDR1 MGHRA and CDR2 YSYEKL come from the germline V gene.

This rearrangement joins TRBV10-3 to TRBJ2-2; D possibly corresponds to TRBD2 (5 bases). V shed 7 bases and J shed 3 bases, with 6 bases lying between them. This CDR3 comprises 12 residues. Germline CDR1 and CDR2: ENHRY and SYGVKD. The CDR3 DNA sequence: TGTGCCATCAACGGGGACACCGGGGAGCTGTTTTTT. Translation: CAINGDTGELFF.

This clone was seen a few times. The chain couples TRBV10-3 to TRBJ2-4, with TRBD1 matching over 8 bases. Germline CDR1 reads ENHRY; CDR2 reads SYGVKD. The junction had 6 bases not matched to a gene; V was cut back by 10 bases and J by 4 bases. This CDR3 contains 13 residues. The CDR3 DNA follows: TGTGCCACCGAGGACAGGGAGAAAAACATTCAGTACTTC. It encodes CATEDREKNIQYF.

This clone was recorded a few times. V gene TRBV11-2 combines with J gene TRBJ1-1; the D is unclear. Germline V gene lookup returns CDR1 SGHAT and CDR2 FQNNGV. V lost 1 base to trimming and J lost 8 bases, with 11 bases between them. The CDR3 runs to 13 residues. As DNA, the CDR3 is TGTGCCAGCAGCTTAGCGACATACCTGGAAGCTTTCTTT. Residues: CASSLATYLEAFF.

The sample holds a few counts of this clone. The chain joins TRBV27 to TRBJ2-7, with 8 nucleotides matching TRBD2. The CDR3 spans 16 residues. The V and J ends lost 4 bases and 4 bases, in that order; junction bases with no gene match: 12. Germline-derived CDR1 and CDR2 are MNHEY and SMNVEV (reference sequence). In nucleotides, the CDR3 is TGTGCCAGCAGTTCTCGATTTCCGGGAGGGAGGTACGAGCAGTACTTC. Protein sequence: CASSSRFPGGRYEQYF.